Below, 13 T cell receptor beta chains from the same sample are listed, as sequenced in a study of T-cell reconstitution after alpha-beta-depleted transplantation in children (dated by TCRdb to 2016 to 2017). Study-wide findings and limitations: Over the following months the frequencies of hyperexpanded clones went down, and after one year T-cell counts and TCRbeta diversity were mostly credited to newly produced T cells.

Library method: PCR. The run used an Illumina HiSeq 2500. Molecular barcoding was employed in the preparation of TCR libraries, with unique molecular identifiers being used to normalize TCRbeta repertoire quantification. The raw public data were reprocessed by TCRdb itself: fastp quality trimming at Q25, MiXCR clonotype calling, in-frame beta chains only. Records with the same CDR3 protein are collapsed into one entry carrying the most frequent genes and DNA. The sample yields about 300,000 distinct CDR3 sequences; just over 7.5% were counted once. Approximately 9.1% of the sample is taken by the ten largest. These receptors' targets are unknown. Reading the label with the study, this specimen's treatment or condition is: allogeneic hematopoietic cell transplantation with graft depleted of TCRalphabeta T cells and CD19 B cells. The sequenced sample was peripheral blood, obtained 360 days after TCRalphabeta/CD19-depleted stem cell transplant. Every receptor here comes from a female patient between 2 and 10 years old who had a stem cell transplant for Fanconi anemia, so the T cells may come from the graft donor.

This clonotype was counted many times. The chain is built from TRBV20-1 and TRBJ2-5, with D uncertain. This CDR3 contains 10 residues. The germline V and J ends were trimmed by 5 bases and 4 bases, with 5 bases remaining between them. Germline values: CDR1 DFQATT, CDR2 SNEGSKA (reference sequence). For the CDR3, the DNA is TGCAGTGCTGCTCGAGAGACCCAGTACTTC. It specifies CSAARETQYF.

This clonotype was found once. The rearrangement joins TRBV3-1 to TRBJ2-5; perhaps D is TRBD1 or TRBD2 (5 bases each). Germline assignment: CDR1 LGHDT and CDR2 YNNKEL (reference sequence). The CDR3 runs 14 residues. V was trimmed by 0 bases and J by 4 bases, leaving 9 bases between them. The CDR3 bases are TGTGCCAGCAGCCAAGATCCGGGACCAGAGACCCAGTACTTC. Protein sequence: CASSQDPGPETQYF.

The gene calls are TRBV4-1 and TRBJ2-1; 8 bases agree with TRBD2. Germline V CDR1 and CDR2: MGHRA, YSYEKL. The CDR3 is made up of 16 amino acids. J gave up 8 bases and V 0 bases, and 9 bases lay outside the gene matches. The CDR3 nucleotides are TGCGCCAGCAGCCAAGAAGCTGGACAAGCGGGGGATGAGCAGTTCTTC. Its protein is CASSQEAGQAGDEQFF.

This clonotype was observed a few times. This sequence joins TRBV24-1 and TRBJ2-2, with TRBD2 matching 9 bases. Per germline, CDR1 KGHDR and CDR2 SFDVKD. With 7 bases clipped from V and 1 base from J, the junction kept 3 bases outside the gene matches. The CDR3 is made up of 15 amino acids. The CDR3 protein is CATSSAGGNTGELFF. CDR3 sequence (DNA): TGTGCCACCAGCTCAGCGGGGGGGAACACCGGGGAGCTGTTTTTT.

This clonotype was counted ten times or more. In DNA, the CDR3 is TGCGCCAGCGCGAGGGACGGGGCCCAAGAGACCCAGTACTTC. Translating gives CASARDGAQETQYF. The chain recombines TRBV5-1 with TRBJ2-5; D assignment may be TRBD1 or TRBD2 (5 bases each). The CDR3 is 14 amino acids. Germline lookup yields CDR1 SGHRS and CDR2 YFSETQ. The V end lost 7 bases, the J end lost 1 base, and 14 bases lay between the germline ends.

This clonotype was observed at least ten times. The chain carries TRBV13 and TRBJ2-7; 11 positions match TRBD2. The J segment lost 5 bases and the V segment lost 0 bases, leaving 3 bases of the junction unmatched. The CDR3 is 15 amino acids. CDR1 is PRHDT and CDR2 is FYEKMQ in the germline V gene (reference sequence). This CDR3 is CASSLGLAGVNEQYF. In nucleotides, the CDR3 is TGTGCCAGCAGCTTAGGACTAGCGGGAGTAAACGAGCAGTACTTC.

This clonotype was detected only a few times. The V gene is TRBV18, the J gene TRBJ1-1; D perhaps matches TRBD1 (5 bases). This CDR3 has 13 amino acids. The germline V gene has CDR1 KGHSH and CDR2 LQKENI. The V and J ends lost 2 bases and 7 bases respectively, with 11 bases between them. Here the CDR3 reads CASSPSPGHEAFF. The CDR3 coding sequence is TGTGCCAGCTCACCATCCCCGGGGCATGAAGCTTTCTTT.

This clonotype has a count of ten or more. This sequence joins TRBV20-1 and TRBJ2-7, with D uncertain. V was trimmed by 0 bases and J by 0 bases, leaving 12 bases between them. The V gene's germline CDR1 is DFQATT and CDR2 SNEGSKA (reference sequence). The CDR3 sequence is 15 residues long. The CDR3 reads CSARDGGRYSYEQYF. The CDR3, as DNA: TGCAGTGCTAGAGATGGCGGACGATACTCCTACGAGCAGTACTTC.

This rearrangement joins TRBV7-6 to TRBJ1-3; possible D gene TRBD1, 5 bases. The CDR3 totals 17 residues. Trimming took off 5 bases at V and 0 bases at J, with 17 bases between the two ends. Germline-derived CDR1 and CDR2 are SGHVS and FNYEAQ. CDR3 in DNA: TGTGCCAGCAGCACCTTAGTGGGGCCCCTCTCTGGAAACACCATATATTTT. As protein: CASSTLVGPLSGNTIYF.

This clonotype occurred many times. CDR3 DNA sequence: TGTGCCAGCACCATTAAAGGACTAGCGGGGGAGACCCAGTACTTC. This translates into CASTIKGLAGETQYF. The chain uses TRBV7-9 and TRBJ2-5, with 12 bases lining up with TRBD2. The CDR3 consists of 15 residues. CDR1 and CDR2 (germline): SEHNR, FQNEAQ (reference sequence). Trimming cost V 7 bases and J 5 bases; bases outside gene matches: 8.

The gene calls are TRBV7-6 and TRBJ2-1; D gene uncertain. The germline V gene has CDR1 SGHVS and CDR2 FNYEAQ. Trimming pared 1 base from V and 2 bases from J, leaving 9 bases between. CDR3 length: 15 amino acids. The CDR3 DNA reads as TGTGCCAGCAGCTTAGACGGGTGTCCCTACAATGAGCAGTTCTTC. Its protein product is CASSLDGCPYNEQFF.

This clonotype was found many times. CDR3 sequence (DNA): TGCGCCAGCAGCTTGGTAGCTCCTCCCTACGAGCAGTACTTC. It encodes CASSLVAPPYEQYF. The V and J genes are TRBV5-1 and TRBJ2-7; no firm D call. Germline V gene lookup returns CDR1 SGHRS and CDR2 YFSETQ. The V end was cut by 0 bases, the J end by 2 bases, with 9 bases between. The CDR3 has 14 residues.

This clonotype was detected many times. V gene TRBV27 combines with J gene TRBJ2-7; D is uncertain. CDR3 length equals 14 residues. V was shortened by 2 bases and J by 5 bases, with 13 bases between the two germline ends. Germline assignment: CDR1 MNHEY and CDR2 SMNVEV (reference sequence). The CDR3 DNA follows: TGTGCCAGCAGTTTACAGACTGCACCTGACGAGCAGTACTTC. This codes for CASSLQTAPDEQYF.